This T cell receptor (beta chain) derives from a study of blood T cell repertoires in COVID-19. Study-level information: Acute-phase and convalescent COVID-19 samples originated in the United States, Italy and Spain. The cDNA or gDNA used as material had been derived from T cells, B-cell-depleted T cells, or PBMCs.

The junction had 10 bases not matched to a gene; V was cut back by 0 bases and J by 14 bases. Germline V gene lookup returns CDR1 SGHRS and CDR2 YFSETQ. This CDR3 contains 15 residues. The repertoire was sequenced with immunoSEQ multiplex PCR; TCRdb's copy has only in-frame clones and lacks some. Altogether 300,000 to 500,000 clones are present, approximately 86% being singletons, with the ten largest covering roughly 2%. The source is a woman aged 40 to 55 with acute COVID-19. The sequenced material came from PBMCs or T cells enriched from blood (not recorded which). The V call is TRBV5-1, the J call TRBJ2-3; TRBD1 agrees at 12 bases. The CDR3 is CASSLASGTGGALYF. CDR3 coding DNA: TGCGCCAGCAGCTTGGCGTCTGGGACAGGGGGCGCGCTGTATTTT.